Sequencing of this T cell receptor (beta chain) was carried out in a study of blood T cells in healthy people across ages. CDR1 is SNHLY, CDR2 FYNNEI, per germline. There are 13 residues in the CDR3. Between the trimmed V and J ends, which lost 8 bases and 5 bases, there was a span of 13 bases. For the second PCR, which ran for 7 to 11 cycles, a sample-barcoded 5' primer and a J-beta primer mix were used. One entry per CDR3 protein, called by TCRdb with MiXCR from the 5' RACE reads. This sample has roughly 800,000 distinct CDR3 sequences; roughly 60% occur once, and the top ten carry roughly 22%. The receptor was derived from a man in his thirties or forties in good health. The chain links TRBV2 to TRBJ2-1, with D perhaps TRBD1 or TRBD2 (7 bases each). Sequencing was performed on blood. The CDR3 nucleotides are TGTGCCAGCGGGGGGGACAGAAACAATGAGCAGTTCTTC. This encodes CASGGDRNNEQFF. The full variable domain, with the rest looked up from reference TRBV2 and TRBJ2-1, is EPEVTQTPSHQVTQMGQEVILRCVPISNHLYFYWYRQILGQKVEFLVSFYNNEISEKSEIFDDQFSVERPDGSNFTLKIRSTKLEDSAMYFCASGGDRNNEQFFGPGTRLTVL.